These T cell receptor beta chains were read from a single sample in a study of human T cells and chemical hapten exposure. TCRdb used MiXCR to reprocess the RACE reads, holding one entry per CDR3 protein. The table records some 110,000 distinct CDR3 sequences, 11% of them present only once. Here the sequenced sample was whole blood, taken in connection with sensitization to the hapten diphenylcyclopropenone (DPC). These receptors were collected from a woman between 45 and 65 years old with alopecia areata. Some clones in this sample may be carry-over from other donors' samples. The CDR3 runs from the conserved cysteine through the conserved F or W. Rows may omit the clone size; those that give it use once, few, many or a size class.

size: few; V: TRBV2; CDR3: CASSEARGRAYEQYF
size: many; V: TRBV28; CDR3: CASVNPLAGGWDEQFF
size: few; V: TRBV28; CDR3: CASSSGTGGTDTQYF
size: many; V: TRBV25-1; CDR3: CASSAGTSGVSYNEQFF
size: few; V: TRBV6-2/TRBV6-3; CDR3: CASSTLGQTYEQYF
size: few; V: TRBV7-9; CDR3: CASSLAGRTGDTQYF
size: few; V: TRBV5-4; CDR3: CASSSDRLGNTEAFF
size: many; V: TRBV7-2; CDR3: CASSSSGASSYNEQFF
size: .; V: TRBV5-1; CDR3: CASSPTGFNQPQHF
size: many; V: TRBV29-1; CDR3: CSVDRDRGRNEQFF
size: few; V: TRBV7-3; CDR3: CASSLVSGSEQFF
size: many; V: TRBV13; CDR3: CASSNGSVGSKNIQYF
size: many; V: TRBV5-6; CDR3: CASTAGTGGGEQFF
size: .; V: TRBV6-2/TRBV6-3; CDR3: CASSRGQGYERAEAFF
size: .; V: TRBV28; CDR3: CASREGRYEQYF
size: few; V: TRBV28; CDR3: CASSYLGSEQYF
size: .; V: TRBV19; CDR3: CASSTGTVVNYGYTF
size: .; V: TRBV7-9; CDR3: CASSRRLALEGSYEQYF
size: few; V: TRBV29-1; CDR3: CSVEGQGETQYF
size: .; V: TRBV11-2; CDR3: CASSLSGGRDTQYF
size: .; V: TRBV7-6; CDR3: CASSSGTSGIYNEQFF
size: many; V: TRBV5-1; CDR3: CASSLAPGTPPYEQYF
size: few; V: TRBV6-5; CDR3: CASSDRALEKLFF
size: few; V: TRBV5-1; CDR3: CASSLDISYEQYF
size: .; V: TRBV7-9; CDR3: CATSSGSINEQYF
size: .; V: TRBV29-1; CDR3: CSVGTAGGEQYF
size: many; V: TRBV30; CDR3: CAWNGGSPNTGELFF
size: many; V: TRBV25-1; CDR3: CASSEPRPGEDTQYF
size: .; V: TRBV6-5; CDR3: CAGPGEQYF
size: few; V: TRBV29-1; CDR3: CSVDRGNEQFF
size: few; V: TRBV27; CDR3: CASSFETGRTDTQYF
size: few; V: TRBV7-2; CDR3: CASSPRRVLAGGGGELFF
size: few; V: TRBV6-5; CDR3: CASSYSHGTEAFF
size: few; V: TRBV29-1; CDR3: CSVEEARGGSDTQYF
size: many; V: TRBV27; CDR3: CASSPLADTDTQYF
size: many; V: TRBV6-5; CDR3: CASSYSWGADQPQHF
size: many; V: TRBV29-1; CDR3: CSVSDRWQFF
size: .; V: TRBV20-1; CDR3: CASAGVGTDTQYF
size: few; V: TRBV10-3; CDR3: CAIPEGTSGGAWTGELFF
size: .; V: TRBV5-6; CDR3: CASSWGQTKTQYF
size: .; V: TRBV29-1; CDR3: CSVDGTSGAGGETQYF
size: .; V: TRBV9; CDR3: CASSADSRTDEQFF
size: .; V: TRBV20-1; CDR3: CSARIRGRRGEQYF
size: few; V: TRBV7-2; CDR3: CASSLALLAGGHTDTQYF
size: few; V: TRBV28; CDR3: CASILSGAINTGELFF
size: .; V: TRBV27; CDR3: CASRYRGEKLFF
size: few; V: TRBV7-9; CDR3: CASSLLRNTGELFF
size: few; V: TRBV5-1; CDR3: CASSLSPSGTNEQFF
size: .; V: TRBV12-3/TRBV12-4; CDR3: CASRWGQENYGYTF
size: few; V: TRBV6-6; CDR3: CASSSDRGPRPKQFF
size: few; V: TRBV29-1; CDR3: CSVVRGGPDRALLSDEQYF
size: few; V: TRBV11-2; CDR3: CASSGGYNEQFF
size: few; V: TRBV7-2; CDR3: CASSLSSGRSGTDTQYF
size: few; V: TRBV5-1; CDR3: CASSFKSEQYF
size: .; V: TRBV15; CDR3: CATSRDRGLAYTQYF